These 19 T cell receptor beta chains share one sample of origin, sequenced in a study of beta chain features in type 1 diabetes. Findings and limits, study-wide: Significant though moderate, a shortening of TCRB CDR3s appeared in all four CD4+ subsets of Type 1 diabetes patients.

Sequencing targeted expressed TCRB transcripts, as all isolated RNA had been reverse transcribed. Profiling relied on immunoSEQ multiplex PCR, and the TCRdb table lists in-frame clones only, not all of them. This sample yields around 340,000 clones, of which 9.3% are seen a single time; over 0.95% belongs to the top ten. No antigen has been assigned to these receptors. Sequencing was carried out using central memory CD4+ T cells from blood. Source of these receptors: a man aged 25-40 years with type 1 diabetes.

This chain links TRBV10-3 with TRBJ2-3; TRBD1 aligns across 7 bases. The germline V gene has CDR1 ENHRY and CDR2 SYGVKD. The J segment lost 12 bases and the V segment lost 5 bases, leaving 11 bases of the junction unmatched. The CDR3 covers 13 residues. In DNA form, the CDR3 reads TGTGCCATCAGTCAGGGGGAACGATCGAGCCAGTATTTT. Protein: CAISQGERSSQYF.

A few counts support this clone. This chain joins TRBV2 and TRBJ2-2, with D possibly TRBD2 on 7 matching bases. V lost 6 bases, J lost 2 bases, and 16 bases lay in between. Per germline, CDR1 SNHLY and CDR2 FYNNEI. The CDR3 covers 16 residues. The CDR3 DNA is TGTGCCAGCAGCTACCTAGGGGGGGGCAACACCGGGGAGCTGTTTTTT. Residues: CASSYLGGGNTGELFF.

This clone was counted a few times. The chain recombines TRBV4-1 with TRBJ2-7; tentatively, D is TRBD1 or TRBD2 (6 bases each). This CDR3 contains 15 residues. V lost 1 base, J lost 4 bases, and 14 bases lay in between. Germline CDR1 is MGHRA and CDR2 is YSYEKL. The CDR3 reads CASSQGGADLYEQYF. The CDR3, as DNA: TGCGCCAGCAGCCAAGGGGGGGCGGATTTATACGAGCAGTACTTC.

In this sample, this clone turned up a few times. This rearrangement joins TRBV4-3 to TRBJ2-7, with D tentatively TRBD1 (6 bases). The germline V gene encodes CDR1 LGHNA and CDR2 YSLEER. The V and J ends lost 0 bases and 6 bases respectively, with 9 bases between them. CDR3 length equals 13 residues. DNA for the CDR3: TGCGCCAGCAGCCAAGAAACCAGGGGCGAGCAGTACTTC. It encodes CASSQETRGEQYF.

This clone was seen a handful of times. The gene calls are TRBV5-4 and TRBJ1-6; no definite D call. The germline V gene has CDR1 SGHNT and CDR2 YYREEE (reference sequence). The CDR3 is made up of 17 amino acids. The ends were cut back, 0 bases at V and 10 bases at J, with 20 bases in the middle. In DNA, the CDR3 is TGTGCCAGCAGCTTGGCCGGGCCAACCTCGGTGGCGTCACCCCTCCACTTT. Residues: CASSLAGPTSVASPLHF.

The genes are TRBV7-2 and TRBJ1-1; no reliable D call. This CDR3 is 13 amino acids long. Trimming cost V 6 bases and J 1 base, with 9 bases left between them. Germline V gives CDR1 SGHTA, CDR2 FQGNSA. CDR3 nucleotide sequence: TGTGCCAGCAGACACAACTCGAACACTGAAGCTTTCTTT. This translates into CASRHNSNTEAFF. Full variable domain (remainder filled in from reference TRBV7-2 and TRBJ1-1): GAGVSQSPSNKVTEKGKDVELRCDPISGHTALYWYRQSLGQGLEFLIYFQGNSAPDKSGLPSDRFSAERTGGSVSTLTIQRTQQEDSAVYLCASRHNSNTEAFFGQGTRLTVV.

This clone was found a few times. V and J are TRBV7-6 and TRBJ2-1; no definite D call. The CDR3 is made up of 15 amino acids. Germline loops: CDR1 SGHVS, CDR2 FNYEAQ. V lost 5 bases to trimming and J lost 6 bases, with 17 bases between them. The CDR3, as DNA: TGTGCCAGCAGCCCGTTTGGATCCCCTGGCAATGAGCAGTTCTTC. Amino acid sequence: CASSPFGSPGNEQFF. The full variable domain, completed using reference TRBV7-6 and TRBJ2-1, is GAGVSQSPRYKVTKRGQDVALRCDPISGHVSLYWYRQALGQGPEFLTYFNYEAQQDKSGLPNDRFSAERPEGSISTLTIQRTEQRDSAMYRCASSPFGSPGNEQFFGPGTRLTVL.

This clone was seen only a few times. The chain employs TRBV5-1 and TRBJ2-1; D is unclear. V was cut by 0 bases and J by 5 bases, with 6 bases left in between. CDR1 and CDR2 (germline): SGHRS, YFSETQ. This CDR3 has 13 amino acids. The CDR3 DNA reads TGCGCCAGCAGCTTGGAGGCTCACAATGAGCAGTTCTTC. Its protein product is CASSLEAHNEQFF.

The rearrangement links TRBV30 to TRBJ2-5; D ambiguous. This CDR3 is built from 10 residues. V lost 1 base to trimming and J lost 4 bases, with 1 base between them. Germline CDR1 is GTSNPN and CDR2 is SVGIG (reference sequence). CDR3 loop: CAWSAETQYF. The CDR3 region has the DNA TGTGCCTGGAGTGCAGAGACCCAGTACTTC.

The chain couples TRBV5-1 to TRBJ2-1, with 14 nucleotides matching TRBD2. The V segment lost 4 bases and the J segment 5 bases; nucleotides outside the gene matches: 8. The CDR3 runs to 17 residues. Per germline, CDR1 SGHRS and CDR2 YFSETQ. The CDR3: CASSRLAGGLSNNEQFF. DNA of the CDR3: TGCGCCAGCAGCCGACTAGCGGGGGGGCTTTCCAACAATGAGCAGTTCTTC. Filled out from reference TRBV5-1 and TRBJ2-1, the complete variable domain reads KAGVTQTPRYLIKTRGQQVTLSCSPISGHRSVSWYQQTPGQGLQFLFEYFSETQRNKGNFPGRFSGRQFSNSRSEMNVSTLELGDSALYLCASSRLAGGLSNNEQFFGPGTRLTVL.

This clone occurred a few times. The genes are TRBV5-1 and TRBJ2-5; no clear D. Trimming cost V 4 bases and J 1 base, with 17 bases left between them. The CDR3 runs 16 residues. The germline CDR1 and CDR2 sequences are SGHRS and YFSETQ. CDR3 region: CASSLRPGTLQETQYF. Here the CDR3 DNA reads TGCGCCAGCAGCCTCCGACCAGGAACGCTCCAAGAGACCCAGTACTTC. Complete variable domain (other parts from reference TRBV5-1 and TRBJ2-5): KAGVTQTPRYLIKTRGQQVTLSCSPISGHRSVSWYQQTPGQGLQFLFEYFSETQRNKGNFPGRFSGRQFSNSRSEMNVSTLELGDSALYLCASSLRPGTLQETQYFGPGTRLLVL.

This clone was picked up many times. V and J are TRBV15 and TRBJ2-5, with D tentatively TRBD2 (5 bases). CDR1 LNHNV and CDR2 YYDKDF come from the germline V gene (reference sequence). Between the trimmed V and J ends, which lost 7 bases and 7 bases, there was a span of 7 bases. The CDR3 consists of 10 residues. The CDR3 is CATTGGTQYF. The CDR3 DNA reads as TGTGCCACCACCGGAGGGACCCAGTACTTC. The full variable domain, in which reference TRBV15 and TRBJ2-5 provide the parts outside the CDR3, is DAMVIQNPRYQVTQFGKPVTLSCSQTLNHNVMYWYQQKSSQAPKLLFHYYDKDFNNEADTPDNFQSRRPNTSFCFLDIRSPGLGDTAMYLCATTGGTQYFGPGTRLLVL.

This clone was observed a handful of times. The CDR3 spells CASSRTGDQPQHF. The CDR3, as DNA: TGTGCCAGCTCACGGACAGGGGATCAGCCCCAGCATTTT. The genes are TRBV18 and TRBJ1-5; 9 nucleotides line up with TRBD1. Per the germline V gene, CDR1 is KGHSH and CDR2 is LQKENI. Losses at the gene ends were 4 bases for V and 5 bases for J; bases not matched to a gene: 0. This CDR3 comprises 13 residues.

This clone was counted between two and nine times. The chain is built from TRBV7-2 and TRBJ2-5; 12 nucleotides line up with TRBD2. CDR3 size: 16 residues. Germline CDR1 and CDR2: SGHTA and FQGNSA. With 3 bases clipped from V and 2 bases from J, the junction kept 4 bases outside the gene matches. The CDR3 DNA sequence: TGTGCCAGCAGCTTGGCGACTAGCGGGGGACAAGAGACCCAGTACTTC. Its translation is CASSLATSGGQETQYF.

V usage is TRBV19 and J usage is TRBJ1-2; 10 bases align to TRBD1. Germline loops: CDR1 LNHDA, CDR2 SQIVND (reference sequence). Unmatched junction bases numbered 10, after V lost 9 bases and J lost 3 bases. The CDR3 loop spans 15 amino acids. This chain's CDR3 is CASTGTGEEYYGYTF. The CDR3, as DNA: TGTGCCAGCACCGGGACAGGGGAGGAATACTATGGCTACACCTTC.

This clone was detected a few times. This rearrangement joins TRBV19 to TRBJ2-2, with D possibly being TRBD2 (5 bases). Germline V gene lookup returns CDR1 LNHDA and CDR2 SQIVND (reference sequence). The CDR3 extends over 14 amino acids. V gave up 6 bases and J gave up 6 bases, with 14 bases separating them. CDR3 sequence: CASSPARESGELFF. The DNA for the CDR3 is TGTGCCAGTAGCCCTGCTAGGGAGTCCGGGGAGCTGTTTTTT.

The chain uses TRBV18 and TRBJ2-2, with D unresolved. Germline V lookup: CDR1 KGHSH, CDR2 LQKENI. V lost 3 bases and J 1 base, leaving 12 bases between the germline ends. The CDR3 consists of 16 residues. The CDR3: CASSPASAQNTGELFF. CDR3 in DNA: TGTGCCAGCTCACCGGCCTCGGCGCAGAACACCGGGGAGCTGTTTTTT.

V and J are TRBV18 and TRBJ1-2; TRBD1 is a possible D gene (5 bases). V was cut by 3 bases and J by 6 bases, with 11 bases left in between. Germline assignment: CDR1 KGHSH and CDR2 LQKENI. The CDR3 extends over 13 amino acids. The CDR3 loop reads CASSPTGKDGYTF. In nucleotides, the CDR3 is TGTGCCAGCTCACCCACAGGCAAGGATGGCTACACCTTC.

A word on this clone: This sample includes further DNA sequences coding for the same CDR3. CDR3 coding DNA: TGTGCCAGCAGCTTAGTTCGGGGCCAAGAGACCCAGTACTTC. Protein: CASSLVRGQETQYF. The V and J genes are TRBV7-9 and TRBJ2-5; weak D call: TRBD2 (5 bases). Germline CDR1 is SEHNR and CDR2 is FQNEAQ (reference sequence). This CDR3 is 14 amino acids long. V was shortened by 1 base and J by 1 base, with 7 bases between the two germline ends.